This entry is about one T cell receptor beta chain. This specimen comes from a study of blood T cell repertoires in COVID-19. Study overall: The origin of the acute and convalescent COVID-19 samples was the United States, Italy and Spain.

Per the study methods: The authors estimated nucleated cell counts from reference gene primer amplification. Clones were sequenced by immunoSEQ multiplex PCR, and TCRdb holds only the in-frame ones, with some missing. V, J and clone size are those of that table, while D and trimming were read from the DNA. The table lists some 30,000 clones, 88% of them singletons, with 20% to 30% in the top ten. V was pared by 2 bases and J by 11 bases, with 6 bases between. The CDR3 runs to 10 residues. CDR1 is SNHLY and CDR2 is FYNNEI in the germline V gene. Sequencing was performed on peripheral blood. The clonotype was recovered from a human donor in a cohort sampled during active COVID-19. This chain uses TRBV2 with TRBJ1-1, with D unresolved. The CDR3 sequence: CASSENNAFF. In DNA, the CDR3 is TGTGCCAGCAGTGAAAACAATGCTTTCTTT.